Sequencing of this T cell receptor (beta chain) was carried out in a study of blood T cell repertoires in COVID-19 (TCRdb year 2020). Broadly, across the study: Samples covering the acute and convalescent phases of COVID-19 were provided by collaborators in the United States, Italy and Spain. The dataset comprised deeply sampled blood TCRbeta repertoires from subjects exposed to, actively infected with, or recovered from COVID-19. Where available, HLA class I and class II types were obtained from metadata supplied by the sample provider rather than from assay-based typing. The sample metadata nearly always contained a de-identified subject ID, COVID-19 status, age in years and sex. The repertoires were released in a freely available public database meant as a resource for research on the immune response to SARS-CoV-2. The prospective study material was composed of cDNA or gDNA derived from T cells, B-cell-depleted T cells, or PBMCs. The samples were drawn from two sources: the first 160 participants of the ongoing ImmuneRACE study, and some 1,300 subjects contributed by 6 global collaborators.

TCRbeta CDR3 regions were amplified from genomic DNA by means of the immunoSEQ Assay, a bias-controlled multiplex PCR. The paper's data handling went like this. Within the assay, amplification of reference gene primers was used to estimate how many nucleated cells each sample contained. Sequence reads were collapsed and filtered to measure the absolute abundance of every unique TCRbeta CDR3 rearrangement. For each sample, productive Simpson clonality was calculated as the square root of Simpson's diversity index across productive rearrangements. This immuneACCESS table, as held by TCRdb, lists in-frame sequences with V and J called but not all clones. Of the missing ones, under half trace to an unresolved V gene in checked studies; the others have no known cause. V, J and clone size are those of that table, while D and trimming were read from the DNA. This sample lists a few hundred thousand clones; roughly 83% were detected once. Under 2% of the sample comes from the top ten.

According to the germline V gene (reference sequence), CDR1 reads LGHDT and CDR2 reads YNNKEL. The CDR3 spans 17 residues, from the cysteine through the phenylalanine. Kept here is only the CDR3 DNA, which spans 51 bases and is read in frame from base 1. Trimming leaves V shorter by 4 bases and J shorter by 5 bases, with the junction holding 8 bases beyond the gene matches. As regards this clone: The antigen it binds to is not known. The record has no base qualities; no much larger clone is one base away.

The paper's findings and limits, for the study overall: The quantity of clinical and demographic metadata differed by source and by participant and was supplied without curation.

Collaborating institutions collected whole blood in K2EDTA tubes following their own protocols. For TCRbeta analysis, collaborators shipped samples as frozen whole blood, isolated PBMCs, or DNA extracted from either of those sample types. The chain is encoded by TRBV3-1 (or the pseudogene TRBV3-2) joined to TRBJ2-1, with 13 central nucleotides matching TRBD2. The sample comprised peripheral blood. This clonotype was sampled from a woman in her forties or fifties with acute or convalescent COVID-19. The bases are TGTGCCAGCAGCCCCGGGACTAGCGGGGTCGGGGACAATGAGCAGTTCTTC. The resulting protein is CASSPGTSGVGDNEQFF.